These 30 T cell receptor beta chains were sequenced from one sample in a study of cytotoxic CD8 clonotypes in ibrutinib-treated CLL. The repertoire was sequenced with immunoSEQ multiplex PCR; TCRdb's copy has only in-frame clones and lacks some. The data contain some 81,000 clones, roughly three quarters of them singletons. This sample comprised PBMCs, obtained after 12 months of ibrutinib treatment. The source of these receptors is a human donor with chronic lymphocytic leukemia.

V and J are TRBV5-6 and TRBJ2-3, with 14 bases aligning to TRBD2. Trimming took 7 bases from V and 4 from J; bases not matched to a gene: 2. Germline CDR1 reads SGHDT; CDR2 reads YYEEEE. The CDR3 has 14 residues. The CDR3: CASGGLAGADTQYF. The CDR3 DNA sequence: TGTGCCAGCGGGGGACTAGCGGGGGCAGATACGCAGTATTTT.

The chain links TRBV5-6 to TRBJ2-7; D call uncertain. There are 11 residues in the CDR3. Trimming took 4 bases from V and 7 from J, leaving 9 bases between them. Germline V lookup: CDR1 SGHDT, CDR2 YYEEEE. This CDR3 is CASSLTLEQYF. The CDR3, as DNA: TGTGCCAGCAGCCTAACCTTGGAGCAGTACTTC.

The chain uses TRBV5-4 and TRBJ1-6, with a weak D call TRBD1 (5 bases). The V and J ends lost 0 bases and 7 bases respectively, with 11 bases between them. CDR1 is SGHNT and CDR2 is YYREEE in the germline V gene (reference sequence). This CDR3 comprises 15 residues. CDR3 coding DNA: TGTGCCAGCAGCTTGGAGCAGGGCTCGAATTCACCCCTCCACTTT. This gives the protein CASSLEQGSNSPLHF.

This sequence joins TRBV5-5 and TRBJ1-6; D gene unclear. V was clipped by 2 bases and J by 7 bases, with 10 bases between them. The CDR3 covers 14 residues. The V gene's germline CDR1 is SGHKS and CDR2 YYEKEE (reference sequence). The CDR3 protein is CASSFGVGNSPLHF. Written as DNA, the CDR3 is TGTGCCAGCAGCTTTGGGGTGGGGAATTCACCCCTCCACTTT.

This clone was recorded once. V gene TRBV6-1 combines with J gene TRBJ2-3; maybe TRBD2 (7 bases). The CDR3 is 15 amino acids. V dropped 6 bases and J dropped 4 bases, with 17 bases sitting between them. From germline, CDR1 is MNHNS and CDR2 SASEGT. CDR3 in DNA: TGTGCCAGCAGCTACCCTAGGGGGGGCTCAGATACGCAGTATTTT. Protein sequence: CASSYPRGGSDTQYF.

The chain recombines TRBV27 with TRBJ1-5; D gene ambiguous. V was pared by 0 bases and J by 0 bases, with 12 bases between. This CDR3 has 17 residues. Germline V lookup: CDR1 MNHEY, CDR2 SMNVEV (reference sequence). The CDR3 bases are TGTGCCAGCAGTTTATCGGGGAGGAGTTATAGCAATCAGCCCCAGCATTTT. Protein: CASSLSGRSYSNQPQHF.

The CDR3 bases are TGCGCCAGCGGCGGGGGCGATGAGCAGTTCTTC. Its translation: CASGGGDEQFF. The rearrangement links TRBV5-1 to TRBJ2-1; D may be TRBD2 (7 bases). The V gene's germline CDR1 is SGHRS and CDR2 YFSETQ. The CDR3 totals 11 residues. Trimming pared 7 bases from V and 8 bases from J, leaving 10 bases between.

The chain combines TRBV4-2 with TRBJ1-4, with D unclear. V dropped 0 bases and J dropped 5 bases, with 13 bases sitting between them. Per the germline V gene, CDR1 is LGHNA and CDR2 is YNFKEQ. The CDR3 is 16 residues long. CDR3 in amino acids: CASSQDWRRSNEKLFF. CDR3 bases: TGTGCCAGCAGCCAAGATTGGCGGAGGTCCAATGAAAAACTGTTTTTT.

This clone was seen a few times. V gene TRBV7-2 combines with J gene TRBJ1-2; the D is unclear. This CDR3 contains 14 residues. The V gene's germline CDR1 is SGHTA and CDR2 FQGNSA. The germline V and J ends were trimmed by 5 bases and 0 bases, with 10 bases remaining between them. CDR3 residues: CASSPGSTNYGYTF. Here the CDR3 DNA reads TGTGCCAGCAGCCCAGGATCGACTAACTATGGCTACACCTTC.

The chain combines TRBV5-1 with TRBJ2-1, with D perhaps TRBD1 or TRBD2 (6 bases each). Germline V gene sequence: CDR1 SGHRS, CDR2 YFSETQ. This CDR3 is built from 18 residues. The V and J ends lost 4 bases and 4 bases respectively, with 24 bases between them. The CDR3 spells CASSPQGSVGGPYNEQFF. CDR3 sequence (DNA): TGCGCCAGCAGCCCCCAGGGTAGCGTAGGGGGGCCTTACAATGAGCAGTTCTTC.

The V and J genes are TRBV18 and TRBJ2-3; 9 bases line up with TRBD2. The germline CDR1 and CDR2 sequences are KGHSH and LQKENI. There are 17 residues in the CDR3. Trimming removed 2 bases from V and 1 base from J; junction bases left unmatched: 7. In DNA form, the CDR3 reads TGTGCCAGCTCACCAAGCGGGACTAGCAGACGCACAGATACGCAGTATTTT. Amino acids: CASSPSGTSRRTDTQYF.

This rearrangement joins TRBV19 to TRBJ1-1, with D possibly being TRBD1 (6 bases). This CDR3 has 16 amino acids. Trimming took 6 bases from V and 0 from J, leaving 17 bases between them. CDR1 LNHDA and CDR2 SQIVND come from the germline V gene (reference sequence). The CDR3 loop reads CASRMARGVMNTEAFF. The CDR3 bases are TGTGCCAGTAGGATGGCGAGGGGGGTTATGAACACTGAAGCTTTCTTT.

The chain links TRBV4-1 to TRBJ2-5, with D maybe TRBD2 (7 bases). Germline assignment: CDR1 MGHRA and CDR2 YSYEKL. This CDR3 is built from 16 residues. V was trimmed by 4 bases and J by 4 bases, leaving 19 bases between them. In DNA, the CDR3 is TGCGCCAGCAGCCGGGGGGGGCCTCCATCCCGAGAGACCCAGTACTTC. Encoded protein: CASSRGGPPSRETQYF.

The V call is TRBV7-9, the J call TRBJ1-2; D is ambiguous. CDR3 length equals 17 residues. Trimming pared 1 base from V and 3 bases from J, leaving 18 bases between. In germline, CDR1 is SEHNR, CDR2 FQNEAQ (reference sequence). The CDR3 protein is CASSLEVRGMGYYGYTF. CDR3 nucleotide sequence: TGTGCCAGCAGCTTAGAGGTTCGGGGAATGGGATACTATGGCTACACCTTC.

The rearrangement joins TRBV29-1 to TRBJ2-7; D is undetermined. Deletions cut 3 bases from V and 1 base from J, with 4 bases between. Looked up from germline, CDR1 is SQVTM and CDR2 is ANQGSEA. The CDR3 covers 11 residues. DNA of the CDR3: TGCAGCGTTGAGGGTTCCTACGAGCAGTACTTC. As protein: CSVEGSYEQYF.

This rearrangement joins TRBV28 to TRBJ2-7; weak D call: TRBD1 (6 bases). Per germline, CDR1 MDHEN and CDR2 SYDVKM. Trimming stripped 2 bases from V and 1 base from J, with 15 bases between. CDR3 length: 16 amino acids. CDR3 in DNA: TGTGCCAGCAGTTTAATGGGGGCCTCGGGGTCCTACGAGCAGTACTTC. Amino acid sequence: CASSLMGASGSYEQYF.

J is TRBJ1-2 and V is TRBV11-1; no clear D. CDR1 SGHAT and CDR2 FQDESV come from the germline V gene (reference sequence). This CDR3 comprises 13 residues. Trimming stripped 3 bases from V and 2 bases from J, with 7 bases between. In DNA, the CDR3 is TGTGCCAGCAGCTTCCCCGGGAACTATGGCTACACCTTC. It codes for CASSFPGNYGYTF.

The rearrangement joins TRBV19 to TRBJ1-2, with 9 bases identical to TRBD1. Germline V gene data show CDR1 as LNHDA and CDR2 as SQIVND (reference sequence). The CDR3 runs to 15 residues. V lost 5 bases to trimming and J lost 3 bases; unmatched junction nucleotides: 7. The CDR3 coding sequence is TGTGCCAGTAGTGTACCGGGACAGGGTTACTATGGCTACACCTTC. This sequence encodes CASSVPGQGYYGYTF.

The rearrangement links TRBV28 to TRBJ2-2; D possibly uses TRBD1 or TRBD2 (5 bases each). The V gene lost 1 base and the J gene lost 2 bases, with 11 bases spanning the gap. Germline V lookup: CDR1 MDHEN, CDR2 SYDVKM. CDR3 length equals 16 residues. Here the CDR3 reads CASSLSGTFNTGELFF. In DNA form, the CDR3 reads TGTGCCAGCAGTTTATCCGGGACCTTCAACACCGGGGAGCTGTTTTTT.

The rearrangement links TRBV7-2 to TRBJ1-1, with TRBD1 as a possible D gene (5 bases). Germline CDR1 reads SGHTA; CDR2 reads FQGNSA. The CDR3 contains 15 residues. Trimming removed 5 bases from V and 0 bases from J, with 13 bases in between. In DNA, the CDR3 is TGTGCCAGCAGCGCCCAGGGTCGGTTGAACACTGAAGCTTTCTTT. It specifies CASSAQGRLNTEAFF.

The chain joins TRBV7-8 to TRBJ1-1, with D possibly matching TRBD1 (5 bases). V lost 2 bases to trimming and J lost 4 bases, with 11 bases between them. Germline V gives CDR1 SGHVS, CDR2 FQNEAQ. This CDR3 spans 14 amino acids. The CDR3 DNA is TGTGCCAGCAGCTTAAGGGGCGAGGGCACTGAAGCTTTCTTT. It is translated as CASSLRGEGTEAFF.

This chain joins TRBV28 and TRBJ1-5; D remains unclear. The CDR3 is made up of 12 amino acids. The V gene's germline CDR1 is MDHEN and CDR2 SYDVKM. Trimming left V 6 bases short and J 8 bases short, with 11 bases between. The CDR3 spells CASRRAHKPQHF. The CDR3 bases are TGTGCCAGCAGGAGGGCCCATAAGCCCCAGCATTTT.

About this clone: A much larger clone lies one base from this, so it may be a read error. Other DNA sequences in this specimen translate into the identical CDR3. The J gene is TRBJ2-7, the V gene TRBV11-2; 9 bases agree with TRBD1. The CDR3 contains 13 residues. J was trimmed by 4 bases and V by 9 bases; bases with no gene match: 7. Per the germline V gene, CDR1 is SGHAT and CDR2 is FQNNGV. This chain's CDR3 is CASETGGGYEQYF. For the CDR3, the DNA is TGTGCCAGTGAGACAGGGGGGGGGTACGAGCAGTACTTC.

The chain has TRBV9 and TRBJ1-4; perhaps TRBD1 as D (5 bases). The V end lost 0 bases, the J end lost 8 bases, and 14 bases lay between the germline ends. The CDR3 loop spans 15 amino acids. Germline values: CDR1 SGDLS, CDR2 YYNGEE. The CDR3 coding sequence is TGTGCCAGCAGCGTAGGGGGGACCCTGGGCGAAAAACTGTTTTTT. Translated, it gives CASSVGGTLGEKLFF.

Many counts were recorded for this clone. Its ends do not fully match the called genes, so a read error is possible. The J gene is TRBJ1-2, the V gene TRBV11-2; 7 nucleotides match TRBD1. The CDR3 sequence is 13 residues long. In germline, CDR1 is SGHAT, CDR2 FQNNGV. CDR3 coding DNA: TGTGCCAGCAGCTTAGGGGGACAGCTTCCCTCGTCTTTC. Protein product: CASSLGGQLPSSF.

The chain uses TRBV6-6 and TRBJ1-6; the D gene is possibly TRBD1 (5 bases). There are 15 residues in the CDR3. Trimming took 4 bases from V and 6 from J, leaving 13 bases between them. Per the germline V gene, CDR1 is MNHNY and CDR2 is SVGAGI (reference sequence). As DNA, the CDR3 is TGTGCCAGCAGTTCCCCGGGGACGGGTAATTCACCCCTCCACTTT. As protein: CASSSPGTGNSPLHF.

This rearrangement joins TRBV4-3 to TRBJ1-1; D may be TRBD1 (6 bases). The length of the CDR3 is 15 residues. V was pared by 0 bases and J by 7 bases, with 15 bases between. CDR1 is LGHNA, CDR2 YSLEER, per germline. CDR3 in amino acids: CASSQDLIRGGEAFF. The CDR3 DNA reads TGCGCCAGCAGCCAAGATCTGATCAGGGGAGGTGAAGCTTTCTTT.

The V gene is TRBV5-6, the J gene TRBJ1-1; D remains ambiguous. Germline assignment: CDR1 SGHDT and CDR2 YYEEEE. Trimming removed 0 bases from V and 2 bases from J, with 11 bases in between. The CDR3 spans 15 residues. The CDR3 loop reads CASSLDIGRNTEAFF. DNA for the CDR3: TGTGCCAGCAGCTTGGATATAGGGCGAAACACTGAAGCTTTCTTT.

J is TRBJ1-4 and V is TRBV28; 9 positions match TRBD1. The CDR3 length is 16 residues. CDR1 is MDHEN, CDR2 SYDVKM, per germline. With 7 bases clipped from V and 7 bases from J, the junction kept 13 bases outside the gene matches. The DNA of the CDR3 is TGTGCCAGCACGGGGGCCAACAGGGGGCTTGGTGAAAAACTGTTTTTT. This gives the protein CASTGANRGLGEKLFF.

This chain links TRBV4-1 with TRBJ2-1; D unresolved. CDR3 length: 17 residues. V gave up 4 bases and J gave up 4 bases, with 20 bases separating them. Germline loops: CDR1 MGHRA, CDR2 YSYEKL. The CDR3 DNA reads TGCGCCAGCAGCCTACATCCCCGGGCGTTAGGATACAATGAGCAGTTCTTC. This codes for CASSLHPRALGYNEQFF.